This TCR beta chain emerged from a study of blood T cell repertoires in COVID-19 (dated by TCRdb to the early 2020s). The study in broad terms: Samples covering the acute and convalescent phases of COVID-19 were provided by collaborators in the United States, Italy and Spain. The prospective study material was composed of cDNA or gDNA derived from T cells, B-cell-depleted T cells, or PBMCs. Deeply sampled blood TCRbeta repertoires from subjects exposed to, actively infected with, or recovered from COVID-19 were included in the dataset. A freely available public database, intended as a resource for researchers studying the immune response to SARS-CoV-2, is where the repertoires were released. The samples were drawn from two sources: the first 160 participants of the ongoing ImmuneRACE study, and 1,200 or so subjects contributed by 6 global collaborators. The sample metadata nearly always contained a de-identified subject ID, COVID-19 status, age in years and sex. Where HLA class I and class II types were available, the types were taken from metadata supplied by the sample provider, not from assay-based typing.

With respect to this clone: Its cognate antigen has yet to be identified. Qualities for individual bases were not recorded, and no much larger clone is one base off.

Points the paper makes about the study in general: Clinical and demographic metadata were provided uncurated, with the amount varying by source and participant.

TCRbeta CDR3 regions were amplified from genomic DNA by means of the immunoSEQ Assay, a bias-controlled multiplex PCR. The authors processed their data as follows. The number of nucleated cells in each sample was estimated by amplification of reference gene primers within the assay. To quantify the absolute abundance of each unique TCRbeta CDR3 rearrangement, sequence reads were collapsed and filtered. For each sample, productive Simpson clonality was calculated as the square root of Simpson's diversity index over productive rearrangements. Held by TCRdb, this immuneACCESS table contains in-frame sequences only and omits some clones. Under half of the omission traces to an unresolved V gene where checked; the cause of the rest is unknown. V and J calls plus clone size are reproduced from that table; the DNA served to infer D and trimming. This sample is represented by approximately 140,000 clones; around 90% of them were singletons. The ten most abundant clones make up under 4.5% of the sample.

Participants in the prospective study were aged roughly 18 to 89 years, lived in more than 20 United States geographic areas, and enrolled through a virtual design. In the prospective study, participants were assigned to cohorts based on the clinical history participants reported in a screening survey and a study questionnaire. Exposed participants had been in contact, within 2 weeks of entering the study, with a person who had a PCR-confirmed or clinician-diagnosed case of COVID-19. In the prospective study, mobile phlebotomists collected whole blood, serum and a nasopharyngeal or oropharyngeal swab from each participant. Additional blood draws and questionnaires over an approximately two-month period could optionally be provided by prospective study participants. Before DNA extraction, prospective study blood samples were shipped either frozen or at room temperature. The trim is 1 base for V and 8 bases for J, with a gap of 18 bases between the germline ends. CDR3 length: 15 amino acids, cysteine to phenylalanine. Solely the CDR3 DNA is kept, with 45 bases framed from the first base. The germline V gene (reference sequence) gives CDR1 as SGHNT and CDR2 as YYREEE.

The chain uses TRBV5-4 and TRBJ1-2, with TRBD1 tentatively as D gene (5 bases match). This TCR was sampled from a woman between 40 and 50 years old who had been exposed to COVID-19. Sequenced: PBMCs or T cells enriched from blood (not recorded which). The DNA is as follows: TGTGCCAGCAGCTTGAGGGGTCCCGGGCCCGTAGGCTACACCTTC. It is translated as CASSLRGPGPVGYTF.